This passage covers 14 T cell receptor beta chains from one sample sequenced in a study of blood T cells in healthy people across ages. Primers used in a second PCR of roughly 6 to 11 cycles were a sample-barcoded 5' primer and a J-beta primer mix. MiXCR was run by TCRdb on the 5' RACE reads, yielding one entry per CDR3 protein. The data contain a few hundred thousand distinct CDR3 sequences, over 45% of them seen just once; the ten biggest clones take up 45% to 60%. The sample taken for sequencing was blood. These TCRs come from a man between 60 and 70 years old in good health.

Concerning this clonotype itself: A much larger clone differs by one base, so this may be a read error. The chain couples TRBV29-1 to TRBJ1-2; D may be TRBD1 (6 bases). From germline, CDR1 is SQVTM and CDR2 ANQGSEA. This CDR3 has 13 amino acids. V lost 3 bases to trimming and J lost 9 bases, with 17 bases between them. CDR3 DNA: TGCAGCGTTGATGGAGGAGGGGGATATAGCTACACCTTC. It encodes CSVDGGGGYSYTF.

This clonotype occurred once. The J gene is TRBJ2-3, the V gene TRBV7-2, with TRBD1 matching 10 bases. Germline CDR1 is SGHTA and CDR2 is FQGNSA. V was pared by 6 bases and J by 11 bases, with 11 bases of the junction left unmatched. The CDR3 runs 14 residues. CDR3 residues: CASSSDRGGLGQYF. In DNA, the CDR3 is TGTGCCAGCAGTTCGGACAGGGGGGGATTGGGGCAGTATTTT.

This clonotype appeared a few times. The CDR3, as DNA: TGTGCCAGCAGCCAAGGGACAGGGAAATACGAGCAGTACTTC. Translation gives CASSQGTGKYEQYF. The chain carries TRBV3-1 and TRBJ2-7; 8 bases match TRBD1. Germline lookup yields CDR1 LGHDT and CDR2 YNNKEL (reference sequence). The CDR3 is 14 residues long. The V gene end was trimmed by 1 base and the J gene end by 4 bases; junction bases not matched to a gene: 3.

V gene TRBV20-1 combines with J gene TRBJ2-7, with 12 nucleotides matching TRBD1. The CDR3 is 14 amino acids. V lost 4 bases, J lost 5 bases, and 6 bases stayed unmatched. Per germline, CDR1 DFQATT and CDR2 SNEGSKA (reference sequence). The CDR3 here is CSATPGQGADEQYF. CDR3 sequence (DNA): TGCAGTGCTACGCCGGGACAGGGGGCTGACGAGCAGTACTTC.

The CDR3 DNA is TGCGCCAGCAGCCAAGATACAGGGGAAGGCGAGACCCAGTACTTC. This sequence encodes CASSQDTGEGETQYF. The chain couples TRBV4-1 to TRBJ2-5, with 7 bases aligning to TRBD1. The CDR3 extends over 15 amino acids. Trimming removed 0 bases from V and 5 bases from J; junction bases left unmatched: 6. Germline CDR1 is MGHRA and CDR2 is YSYEKL.

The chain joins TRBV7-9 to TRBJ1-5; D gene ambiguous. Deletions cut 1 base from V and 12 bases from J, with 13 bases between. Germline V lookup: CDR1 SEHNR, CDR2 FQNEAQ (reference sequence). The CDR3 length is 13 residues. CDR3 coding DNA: TGTGCCAGCAGCTTAGATAGCGGGGTGGGCCAGCATTTT. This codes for CASSLDSGVGQHF.

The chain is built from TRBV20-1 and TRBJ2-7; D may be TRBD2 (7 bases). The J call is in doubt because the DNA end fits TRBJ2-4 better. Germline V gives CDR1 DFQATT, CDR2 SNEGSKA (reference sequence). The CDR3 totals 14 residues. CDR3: CSASRREEGDIQYF. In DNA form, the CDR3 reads TGCAGTGCTAGTAGACGGGAGGAGGGGGACATTCAGTACTTC.

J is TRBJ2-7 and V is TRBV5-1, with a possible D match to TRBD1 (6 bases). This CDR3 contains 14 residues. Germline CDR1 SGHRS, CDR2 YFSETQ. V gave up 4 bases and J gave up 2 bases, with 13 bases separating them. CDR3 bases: TGCGCCAGCAGCCCGACAGGAAGGCCCTACGAGCAGTACTTC. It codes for CASSPTGRPYEQYF.

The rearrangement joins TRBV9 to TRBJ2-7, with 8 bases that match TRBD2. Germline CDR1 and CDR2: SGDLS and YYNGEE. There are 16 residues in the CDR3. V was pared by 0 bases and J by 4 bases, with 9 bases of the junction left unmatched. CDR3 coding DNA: TGTGCCAGCAGCGTAGCGGGGGGGAATATAGGGTACGAGCAGTACTTC. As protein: CASSVAGGNIGYEQYF.

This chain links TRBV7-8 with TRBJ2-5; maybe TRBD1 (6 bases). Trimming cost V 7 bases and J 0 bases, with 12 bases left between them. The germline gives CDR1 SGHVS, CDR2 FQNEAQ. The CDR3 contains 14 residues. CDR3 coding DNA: TGTGCCAGCAACCTCAGGGGATACCAAGAGACCCAGTACTTC. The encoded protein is CASNLRGYQETQYF.

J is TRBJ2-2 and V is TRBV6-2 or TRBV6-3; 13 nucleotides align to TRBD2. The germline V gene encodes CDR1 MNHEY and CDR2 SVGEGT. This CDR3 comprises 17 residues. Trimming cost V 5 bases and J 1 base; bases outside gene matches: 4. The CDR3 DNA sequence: TGTGCCAGCAGTCGGACTAGCGGGAGATGGAACACCGGGGAGCTGTTTTTT. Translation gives CASSRTSGRWNTGELFF.

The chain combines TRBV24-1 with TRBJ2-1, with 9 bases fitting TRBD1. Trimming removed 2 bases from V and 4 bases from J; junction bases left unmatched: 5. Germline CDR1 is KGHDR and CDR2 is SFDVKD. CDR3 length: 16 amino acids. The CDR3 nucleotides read TGTGCCACCAGTGATTCCGGACAGGGGTCTTACAATGAGCAGTTCTTC. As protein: CATSDSGQGSYNEQFF.

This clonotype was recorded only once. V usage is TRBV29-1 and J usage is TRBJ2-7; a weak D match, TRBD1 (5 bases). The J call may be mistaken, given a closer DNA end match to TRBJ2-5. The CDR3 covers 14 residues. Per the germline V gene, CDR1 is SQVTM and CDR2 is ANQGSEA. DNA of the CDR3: TGCAGCGTTGTTCTTCAGGCCCTAACAGGGACCCAGTACTTC. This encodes CSVVLQALTGTQYF.

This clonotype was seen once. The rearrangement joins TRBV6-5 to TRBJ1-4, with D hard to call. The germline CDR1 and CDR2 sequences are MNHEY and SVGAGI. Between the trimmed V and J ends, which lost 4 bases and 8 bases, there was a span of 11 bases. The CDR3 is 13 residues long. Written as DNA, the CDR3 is TGTGCCAGCAGTTTGGGCAGCGGAGAAAAACTGTTTTTT. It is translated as CASSLGSGEKLFF.